The present T cell receptor (beta chain) was sequenced within a study of CD8 T cells in ankylosing spondylitis. Making use of molecular barcodes, quantitative 5'-RACE generated TCR beta libraries. TCRdb ran MiXCR on the 5' RACE reads and lists one entry per CDR3 protein. This sample has more than 500,000 distinct CDR3 sequences, with approximately 5% found just once. This clonotype has at least ten counts. The antigen is unknown. This CDR3 is built from 14 residues. Germline V gene lookup returns CDR1 ENHRY and CDR2 SYGVKD. Trimming took 10 bases from V and 2 from J, leaving 16 bases between them. Whole-study findings and limits: Disease-associated clones were CD8+ and fairly uncommon in peripheral blood. Eight or nine highly homologous variants made up a TCR beta motif that seemed to typify ankylosing spondylitis blood. The authors reported significant enrichment of disease-linked clones in matched ankylosing spondylitis synovial fluid.

The rearrangement uses TRBV10-3 and TRBJ2-3, with a tentative D call TRBD1 (5 bases). Sequences were obtained from blood, either unsorted or a sorted T cell fraction (not recorded which). This sequence originates from a male donor with ankylosing spondylitis. The CDR3 protein is CATNGQGPTDTQYF. The CDR3 nucleotides are TGTGCCACCAATGGGCAGGGTCCCACAGATACGCAGTATTTT.